One sample yielded the 32 T cell receptor beta chains listed below, sequenced in a study of beta chain features in type 1 diabetes. Study-level results: In all four CD4+ subsets, TCRB CDR3 length was significantly, moderately reduced in type 1 diabetes.

Isolated RNA was reverse transcribed in full, so expressed TCRB transcripts were sequenced. Only in-frame clones appear in the TCRdb table, and some are missing; sequencing was by immunoSEQ multiplex PCR. Here the sample spans roughly 150,000 clones, approximately 9.1% being singletons. The antigens these receptors bind are not known. Sequencing was carried out using central memory CD4+ T cells from blood. These receptors were collected from a woman aged 30 to 39 with type 1 diabetes.

J is TRBJ1-1 and V is TRBV6-5, with 9 bases matching TRBD1. From germline, CDR1 is MNHEY and CDR2 SVGAGI. V gave up 5 bases and J gave up 5 bases; unmatched junction bases: 9. This CDR3 is built from 15 residues. CDR3 DNA: TGTGCCAGCAGTAGGTCCGGGACAGGGAAAACTGAAGCTTTCTTT. This encodes CASSRSGTGKTEAFF.

The V and J genes are TRBV9 and TRBJ2-5; a weak D match, TRBD2 (5 bases). Germline CDR1 and CDR2: SGDLS and YYNGEE. The CDR3 totals 15 residues. With 5 bases removed from V and 3 bases from J, the gap between germline ends came to 17 bases. CDR3 region: CASSAGPGGEETQYF. Written as DNA, the CDR3 is TGTGCCAGCAGTGCGGGTCCCGGCGGCGAAGAGACCCAGTACTTC.

This clone was detected a few times. The chain couples TRBV6-1 to TRBJ1-5; possible D gene TRBD1, 5 bases. CDR3 size: 17 residues. Deletions cut 3 bases from V and 0 bases from J, with 15 bases between. The V gene's germline CDR1 is MNHNS and CDR2 SASEGT. The CDR3 protein is CASSDQPDSNSNQPQHF. The CDR3 DNA sequence: TGTGCCAGCAGTGACCAGCCCGACAGCAATAGCAATCAGCCCCAGCATTTT.

The chain employs TRBV11-3 and TRBJ2-1, with 12 bases aligning to TRBD2. The J segment lost 3 bases and the V segment lost 1 base, leaving 10 bases of the junction unmatched. There are 19 residues in the CDR3. CDR1 is SGHNT, CDR2 YENEEA, per germline. CDR3 sequence: CASSLGWLAGGVDYNEQFF. The DNA for the CDR3 is TGTGCCAGCAGCTTAGGATGGCTAGCGGGAGGGGTTGACTACAATGAGCAGTTCTTC.

The chain recombines TRBV29-1 with TRBJ1-2, with D maybe TRBD1 (6 bases). Trimming pared 6 bases from V and 4 bases from J, leaving 12 bases between. The CDR3 length is 12 residues. Germline CDR1 and CDR2: SQVTM and ANQGSEA. The CDR3 region has the DNA TGCAGCGTCATACAAGGGGGCTATGGCTACACCTTC. The encoded protein is CSVIQGGYGYTF.

The V call is TRBV29-1, the J call TRBJ2-2; possibly TRBD1 for D (5 bases). The CDR3 length is 14 residues. Trimming took off 3 bases at V and 0 bases at J, with 8 bases between the two ends. Germline CDR1 is SQVTM and CDR2 is ANQGSEA. In DNA form, the CDR3 reads TGCAGCGTTGACACAGGCCCGAACACCGGGGAGCTGTTTTTT. It codes for CSVDTGPNTGELFF.

The gene calls are TRBV25-1 and TRBJ2-7; 11 bases map to TRBD1. CDR1 and CDR2 from the germline V gene are MGHDK and SYGVNS. There are 15 residues in the CDR3. V dropped 4 bases and J dropped 3; count of bases not matched to a gene: 5. DNA for the CDR3: TGTGCCAGCAGTGCTGACGGGACAGGGGGCTACGAGCAGTACTTC. The encoded protein is CASSADGTGGYEQYF.

This clone was observed a handful of times. The chain employs TRBV19 and TRBJ1-5, with D perhaps matching TRBD1 (5 bases). The CDR3 loop spans 14 amino acids. V was shortened by 5 bases and J by 2 bases, with 10 bases between the two germline ends. CDR1 is LNHDA and CDR2 is SQIVND in the germline V gene (reference sequence). The CDR3 DNA reads as TGTGCCAGTAGTCTAGCGGGGGGCAATCAGCCCCAGCATTTT. It codes for CASSLAGGNQPQHF.

This chain connects TRBV19 to TRBJ2-5; the D gene is possibly TRBD1 (6 bases). The germline V gene has CDR1 LNHDA and CDR2 SQIVND (reference sequence). The CDR3 length is 14 residues. The V and J ends lost 3 bases and 5 bases respectively, with 13 bases between them. The CDR3 loop reads CASSMSGTPETQYF. The CDR3 coding sequence is TGTGCCAGTAGTATGTCCGGGACACCTGAGACCCAGTACTTC.

CDR3 amino acids: CASSLEWTSGRTDTQYF. The CDR3, as DNA: TGTGCCAGCAGCTTGGAGTGGACTAGCGGCCGCACAGATACGCAGTATTTT. This chain connects TRBV5-4 to TRBJ2-3, with TRBD2 matching 10 bases. Germline CDR1 is SGHNT and CDR2 is YYREEE (reference sequence). The V gene end was trimmed by 0 bases and the J gene end by 1 base; junction bases not matched to a gene: 5. This CDR3 is built from 17 residues.

The genes are TRBV28 and TRBJ2-1; 11 positions agree with TRBD2. In germline, CDR1 is MDHEN, CDR2 SYDVKM. This CDR3 spans 13 amino acids. The junction had 8 bases not matched to a gene; V was cut back by 7 bases and J by 12 bases. CDR3 DNA sequence: TGTGCCAGCACCATGACTAGCGGGATTCGGCAGTTCTTC. Encoded protein: CASTMTSGIRQFF.

This clone was found many times. The chain employs TRBV19 and TRBJ1-1, with 7 bases identical to TRBD1. The CDR3 covers 13 residues. V was clipped by 5 bases and J by 8 bases; unmatched bases: 8. Germline loops: CDR1 LNHDA, CDR2 SQIVND (reference sequence). CDR3 amino acids: CASSPLGTEEAFF. In nucleotides, the CDR3 is TGTGCCAGTAGTCCCCTCGGGACAGAAGAAGCTTTCTTT. Full variable domain (rest looked up from reference TRBV19 and TRBJ1-1): DGGITQSPKYLFRKEGQNVTLSCEQNLNHDAMYWYRQDPGQGLRLIYYSQIVNDFQKGDIAEGYSVSREKKESFPLTVTSAQKNPTAFYLCASSPLGTEEAFFGQGTRLTVV.

The V and J genes are TRBV19 and TRBJ1-4, with D possibly TRBD1 on 6 matching bases. The germline V gene encodes CDR1 LNHDA and CDR2 SQIVND (reference sequence). Trimming removed 5 bases at V and 5 bases at J, with 15 bases between. This CDR3 comprises 15 residues. The CDR3 protein is CASSLLTGGNEKLFF. In DNA form, the CDR3 reads TGTGCCAGTAGTTTACTGACAGGTGGGAATGAAAAACTGTTTTTT.

This clone was observed a handful of times. This chain links TRBV15 with TRBJ2-3; D is undetermined. Germline CDR1 and CDR2: LNHNV and YYDKDF (reference sequence). Trimming stripped 8 bases from V and 6 bases from J, with 18 bases between. This CDR3 is built from 14 residues. The CDR3 nucleotides are TGTGCCACCGGTCTTAGTGCCCTCCTGGATACGCAGTATTTT. As protein: CATGLSALLDTQYF.

V usage is TRBV18 and J usage is TRBJ2-1, with 11 bases lining up with TRBD2. V trimming: 1 base; J trimming: 8 bases; junction bases outside the gene matches: 4. This CDR3 region has 15 residues. CDR1 and CDR2 from the germline V gene are KGHSH and LQKENI. CDR3 residues: CASSPRLAGWDEQFF. The CDR3 DNA follows: TGTGCCAGCTCACCACGACTAGCGGGATGGGATGAGCAGTTCTTC.

The chain recombines TRBV15 with TRBJ1-3, with a weak D call TRBD1 (5 bases). The length of the CDR3 is 15 residues. V shed 5 bases and J shed 2 bases, with 13 bases lying between them. CDR1 and CDR2 (germline): LNHNV, YYDKDF (reference sequence). The CDR3 DNA is TGTGCCACCAGCGGACGCGCAGGGCCTGGAAACACCATATATTTT. Translation: CATSGRAGPGNTIYF.

This clone was detected a few times. The CDR3 is CACTSWGEAGYTF. For the CDR3, the DNA is TGTGCCTGCACCTCGTGGGGGGAGGCTGGCTACACCTTC. This chain joins TRBV30 and TRBJ1-2; perhaps TRBD1 as D (5 bases). Germline loops: CDR1 GTSNPN, CDR2 SVGIG (reference sequence). Trimming took 6 bases from V and 7 from J, leaving 18 bases between them. This CDR3 is built from 13 residues.

This clone was observed a few times. This chain uses TRBV4-1 with TRBJ1-5; D gene uncertain. Germline V gene lookup returns CDR1 MGHRA and CDR2 YSYEKL. Trimming took 4 bases from V and 0 from J, leaving 10 bases between them. The CDR3 consists of 15 residues. The CDR3 region has the DNA TGCGCCAGCAGCCTATTCCGGGATAGCAATCAGCCCCAGCATTTT. This codes for CASSLFRDSNQPQHF.

The V and J genes are TRBV11-1 and TRBJ2-5; tentative D call: TRBD2 (6 bases). V shed 3 bases and J shed 5 bases, with 10 bases lying between them. Looked up from germline, CDR1 is SGHAT and CDR2 is FQDESV (reference sequence). CDR3 length: 13 amino acids. CDR3 residues: CASSFGSSETQYF. CDR3 coding DNA: TGTGCCAGCAGCTTCGGGAGCTCGGAGACCCAGTACTTC.

This clone has at least ten counts. V and J are TRBV15 and TRBJ1-4; 9 bases are shared with TRBD1. Per germline, CDR1 LNHNV and CDR2 YYDKDF (reference sequence). This CDR3 spans 16 amino acids. V lost 3 bases, J lost 3 bases, and 5 bases stayed unmatched. The CDR3 region is CATSRARTGANEKLFF. The CDR3 DNA is TGTGCCACCAGCAGGGCCCGGACAGGGGCTAATGAAAAACTGTTTTTT. Filled out from reference TRBV15 and TRBJ1-4, the complete variable domain reads DAMVIQNPRYQVTQFGKPVTLSCSQTLNHNVMYWYQQKSSQAPKLLFHYYDKDFNNEADTPDNFQSRRPNTSFCFLDIRSPGLGDTAMYLCATSRARTGANEKLFFGSGTQLSVL.

This chain uses TRBV11-2 with TRBJ2-3; 9 nucleotides line up with TRBD2. Germline-derived CDR1 and CDR2 are SGHAT and FQNNGV. This CDR3 is 17 amino acids long. The ends lost 4 bases at V and 5 bases at J; junction bases unmatched: 13. The CDR3: CASSSWLASGIVDTQYF. CDR3 bases: TGTGCCAGCAGCTCTTGGTTGGCTAGCGGGATTGTAGATACGCAGTATTTT.

This clone has only a few counts. This chain uses TRBV19 with TRBJ1-1; D is unclear. V dropped 4 bases and J dropped 5 bases, with 11 bases sitting between them. This CDR3 has 13 amino acids. The germline CDR1 and CDR2 sequences are LNHDA and SQIVND (reference sequence). The DNA of the CDR3 is TGTGCCAGTAGTAAAAGGGAGAATACTGAAGCTTTCTTT. It is translated as CASSKRENTEAFF.

This clone was detected ten times or more. The chain uses TRBV15 and TRBJ2-3; possibly TRBD1 for D (5 bases). V was shortened by 4 bases and J by 9 bases, with 11 bases between the two germline ends. The CDR3 runs to 12 residues. Per germline, CDR1 LNHNV and CDR2 YYDKDF (reference sequence). CDR3 loop: CATSNRRDTQYF. The DNA for the CDR3 is TGTGCCACCAGCAACAGGCGCGACACGCAGTATTTT.

The gene calls are TRBV6-6 and TRBJ1-5, with 8 bases fitting TRBD1. V dropped 2 bases and J dropped 4; count of bases not matched to a gene: 4. The CDR3 is 15 amino acids. CDR1 is MNHNY and CDR2 is SVGAGI in the germline V gene (reference sequence). The CDR3 nucleotides are TGTGCCAGCAGTTACCAGGGGGCTAAAAATCAGCCCCAGCATTTT. Translated: CASSYQGAKNQPQHF.

This chain connects TRBV5-1 to TRBJ2-3, with 8 bases that match TRBD1. CDR3 size: 16 residues. After removal of 0 bases from V and 0 bases from J, the junction contained 3 bases not matched to a gene. Germline values: CDR1 SGHRS, CDR2 YFSETQ. Here the CDR3 reads CASSLGRGPSTDTQYF. Written as DNA, the CDR3 is TGCGCCAGCAGCTTGGGCAGGGGGCCCAGCACAGATACGCAGTATTTT.

The rearrangement links TRBV5-1 to TRBJ2-5; TRBD2 matches 15 bases. J gave up 2 bases and V 2 bases, and 4 bases lay outside the gene matches. The CDR3 has 17 residues. Germline V gene data show CDR1 as SGHRS and CDR2 as YFSETQ. The CDR3 sequence is CASSLMGLAGGQETQYF. CDR3 nucleotide sequence: TGCGCCAGCAGCTTAATGGGACTAGCGGGAGGTCAAGAGACCCAGTACTTC.

This clone occurred a few times. This chain links TRBV7-2 with TRBJ1-2, with a possible D match to TRBD1 (6 bases). This CDR3 comprises 16 residues. V lost 2 bases, J lost 3 bases, and 16 bases lay in between. Germline CDR1 and CDR2: SGHTA and FQGNSA. The CDR3 DNA reads as TGTGCCAGCAGCTTAAGTCTGTGGGACACAGACTATGGCTACACCTTC. Encoded protein: CASSLSLWDTDYGYTF. Supplemented by reference TRBV7-2 and TRBJ1-2, the full variable domain reads GAGVSQSPSNKVTEKGKDVELRCDPISGHTALYWYRQSLGQGLEFLIYFQGNSAPDKSGLPSDRFSAERTGGSVSTLTIQRTQQEDSAVYLCASSLSLWDTDYGYTFGSGTRLTVV.

The chain uses TRBV28 and TRBJ2-1; D might be TRBD1 (8 bases). Per germline, CDR1 MDHEN and CDR2 SYDVKM. The CDR3 extends over 14 amino acids. V gave up 5 bases and J gave up 13 bases, with 21 bases separating them. CDR3 loop: CASSPTHRGGGQFF. CDR3 nucleotides: TGTGCCAGCAGTCCCACACACAGGGGGGGAGGTCAGTTCTTC.

The chain couples TRBV7-8 to TRBJ1-1; D perhaps matches TRBD1 (5 bases). Per germline, CDR1 SGHVS and CDR2 FQNEAQ. The CDR3 runs to 13 residues. V was cut by 1 base and J by 3 bases, with 6 bases left in between. CDR3 residues: CASSLGGDTEAFF. The CDR3, as DNA: TGTGCCAGCAGCTTAGGGGGCGACACTGAAGCTTTCTTT.

Regarding this clone: This same CDR3 is encoded by further DNA sequences in the sample. The V call is TRBV2, the J call TRBJ1-1; D uncertain. This CDR3 spans 12 amino acids. Germline V gives CDR1 SNHLY, CDR2 FYNNEI. V was pared by 4 bases and J by 4 bases, with 7 bases between. CDR3 region: CASSVRGTEAFF. CDR3 nucleotide sequence: TGTGCCAGCAGTGTGCGGGGCACTGAAGCTTTCTTT.

The V call is TRBV5-6, the J call TRBJ2-2; no definite D call. V lost 6 bases, J lost 1 base, and 10 bases lay in between. This CDR3 comprises 14 residues. The germline V gene has CDR1 SGHDT and CDR2 YYEEEE. CDR3 in amino acids: CASTWLKNTGELFF. In DNA, the CDR3 is TGTGCCAGCACCTGGCTCAAGAACACCGGGGAGCTGTTTTTT. The variable domain in full, completed from reference TRBV5-6 and TRBJ2-2, reads DAGVTQSPTHLIKTRGQQVTLRCSPKSGHDTVSWYQQALGQGPQFIFQYYEEEERQRGNFPDRFSGHQFPNYSSELNVNALLLGDSALYLCASTWLKNTGELFFGEGSRLTVL.

This clone was observed many times. The chain links TRBV5-1 to TRBJ2-4, with D unclear. Germline values: CDR1 SGHRS, CDR2 YFSETQ. The length of the CDR3 is 12 residues. V was clipped by 0 bases and J by 12 bases, with 10 bases between them. CDR3 protein: CASSLDRTPQYF. The CDR3 coding sequence is TGCGCCAGCAGCTTGGATCGTACACCTCAGTACTTC.